This T cell receptor (beta chain) was observed in a study of T-cell reconstitution after alpha-beta-depleted transplantation in children. This clonotype was observed many times. A TCRbeta library incorporating unique molecular identifiers was prepared. TCRdb fed the PCR reads into MiXCR, producing one record per CDR3 protein. The profile shows about 980,000 distinct CDR3 sequences, roughly 31% of them singletons. V shed 4 bases and J 6 bases; nucleotides not matched to a gene: 1. This CDR3 comprises 12 residues. This TCR was sampled from a boy under three years old who had a stem cell transplant for SCID, so the T cells may come from the graft donor. Specimen: PBMCs, mostly from graft donor cells, collected 360 days after TCRalphabeta/CD19-depleted stem cell transplant. The V and J genes are TRBV12-3 or TRBV12-4 and TRBJ2-7; 9 bases are a match to TRBD2. CDR3: CASSWRGGEQYF. For the CDR3, the DNA is TGTGCCAGCAGTTGGCGGGGGGGCGAGCAGTACTTC.